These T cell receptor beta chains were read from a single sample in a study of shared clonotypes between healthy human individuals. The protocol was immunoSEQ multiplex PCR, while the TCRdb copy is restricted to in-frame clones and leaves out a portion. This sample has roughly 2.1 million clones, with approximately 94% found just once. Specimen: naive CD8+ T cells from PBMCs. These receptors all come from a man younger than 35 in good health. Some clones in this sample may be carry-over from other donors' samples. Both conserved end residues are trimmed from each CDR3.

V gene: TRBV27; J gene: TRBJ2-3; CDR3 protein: ASSPRNTDTQY
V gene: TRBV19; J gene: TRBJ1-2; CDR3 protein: ASSIFNGPNYGYT
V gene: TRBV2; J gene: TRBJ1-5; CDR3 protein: ASSEAGKQPQH
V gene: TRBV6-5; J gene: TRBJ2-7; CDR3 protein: ASSYSGVVHEQY
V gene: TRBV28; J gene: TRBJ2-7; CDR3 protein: ASSFGTGAVPYEQY
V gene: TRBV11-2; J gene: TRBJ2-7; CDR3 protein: ASSFGGGSYEQY
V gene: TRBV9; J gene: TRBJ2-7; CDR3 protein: ASSVSGSFYEQY
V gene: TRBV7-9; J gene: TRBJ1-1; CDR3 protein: ASPDAGGNTEAF
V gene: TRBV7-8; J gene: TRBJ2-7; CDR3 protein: ASSSYYQGGYEQY
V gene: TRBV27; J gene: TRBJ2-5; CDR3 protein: ASSFTGTLSTQY
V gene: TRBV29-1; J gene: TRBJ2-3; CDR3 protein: SATSGSTDTQY
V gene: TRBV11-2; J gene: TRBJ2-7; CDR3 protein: ASSHGSITSYEQY
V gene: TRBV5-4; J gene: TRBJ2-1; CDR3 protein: ASSFPKGGSYNEQF
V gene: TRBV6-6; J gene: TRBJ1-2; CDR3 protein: ASSPDREGLNYGYT
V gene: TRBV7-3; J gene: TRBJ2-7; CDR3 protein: ASSPISTSGYEQY
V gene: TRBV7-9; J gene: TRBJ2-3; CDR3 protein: ASSYRQASTDTQY
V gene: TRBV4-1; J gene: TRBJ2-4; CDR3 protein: ASRPMGRSKNIQY
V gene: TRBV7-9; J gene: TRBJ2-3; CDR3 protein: ASSPTSGGTDTQY
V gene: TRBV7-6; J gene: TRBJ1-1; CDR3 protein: ASSLQFTDRRNTEAF
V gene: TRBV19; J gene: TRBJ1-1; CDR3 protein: ASNIAERSPNTEAF
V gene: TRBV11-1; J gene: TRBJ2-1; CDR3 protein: ASRGGSAYNEQF
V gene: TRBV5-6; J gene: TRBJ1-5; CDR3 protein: ASSLGLTAQH
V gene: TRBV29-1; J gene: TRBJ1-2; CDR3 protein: SVITGFYGYT
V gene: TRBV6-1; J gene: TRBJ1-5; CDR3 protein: ASSGQLNQPQH
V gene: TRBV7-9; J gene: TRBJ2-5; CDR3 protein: ASSAVLQETQY
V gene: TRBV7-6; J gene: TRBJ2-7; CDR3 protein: ASSLGTSGNEQY
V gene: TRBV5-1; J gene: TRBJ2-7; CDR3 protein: ASSWGQSYEQY
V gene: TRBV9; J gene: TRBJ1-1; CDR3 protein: ASSAGTRTEAF
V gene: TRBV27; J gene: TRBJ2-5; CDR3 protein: ASSPTQETQY
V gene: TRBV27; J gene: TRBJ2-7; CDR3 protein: ASSTWTLSSYEQY
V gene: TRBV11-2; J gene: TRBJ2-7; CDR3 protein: ASRQAGAYEQY
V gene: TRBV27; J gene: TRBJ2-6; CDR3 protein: ASSFVGTGLSGANVLT
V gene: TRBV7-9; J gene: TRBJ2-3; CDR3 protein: ASSSYLGGTDTQY
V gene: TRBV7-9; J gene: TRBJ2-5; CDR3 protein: ASTPGETQY
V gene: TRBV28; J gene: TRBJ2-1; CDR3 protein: ASSLGQGSSYNEQF
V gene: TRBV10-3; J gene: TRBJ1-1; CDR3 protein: AIRGSNTEAF
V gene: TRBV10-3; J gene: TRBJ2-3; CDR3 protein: AISESELLYGSDTQY
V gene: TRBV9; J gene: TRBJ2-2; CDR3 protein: ASSVGGDTGELF
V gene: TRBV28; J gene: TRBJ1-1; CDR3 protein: ASSFLDRSAEAF
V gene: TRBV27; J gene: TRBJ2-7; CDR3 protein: ASSLSGGATYEQY
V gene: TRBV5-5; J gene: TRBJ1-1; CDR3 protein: ASSYEGTEAF
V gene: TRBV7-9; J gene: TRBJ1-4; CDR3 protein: ASSGTLTNEKLF
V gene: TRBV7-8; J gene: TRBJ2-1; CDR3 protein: ASSPTGYNEQF
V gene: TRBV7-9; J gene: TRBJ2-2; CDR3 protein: ASSADRGLSTGELF
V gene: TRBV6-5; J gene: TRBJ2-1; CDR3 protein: ASSYFRLAHEQF
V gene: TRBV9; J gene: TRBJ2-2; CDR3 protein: ASSPTLSGRAEGTGELF
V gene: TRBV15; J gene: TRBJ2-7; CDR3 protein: ATTASNTYEQY
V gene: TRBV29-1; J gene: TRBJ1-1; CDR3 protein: SVVRGSEAF
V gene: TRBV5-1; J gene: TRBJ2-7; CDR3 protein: ASSLAGFGEQY
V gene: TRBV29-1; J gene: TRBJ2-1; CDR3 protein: SVETSGSVEQF
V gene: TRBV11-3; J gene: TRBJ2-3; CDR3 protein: ASSTNRADTQY
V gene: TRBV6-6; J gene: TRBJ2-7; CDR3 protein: ASRTRQGAYEQY
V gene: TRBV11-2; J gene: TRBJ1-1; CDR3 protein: ASRSRGGKGPDTEAF
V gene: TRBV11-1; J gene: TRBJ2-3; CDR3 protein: ASSFSRLEDRPDTQY
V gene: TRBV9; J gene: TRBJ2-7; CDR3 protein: ASSAGGDRGPYEQY